The sequence of this T cell receptor beta chain was determined in a study of T cell repertoires in cytomegalovirus infection. Whole-study context: Matching HLA type and CMV infection were both indicated by public TCR beta signatures. Study-level results: Identification of carriers of CMV plus the relevant HLA was achieved through cumulative public TCR beta family frequency. CMV-specific HLA-C-restricted TCR beta clonotypes dominated the ex vivo response.

About this clonotype: Its antigen is unknown.

V gave up 7 bases and J gave up 0 bases, with 4 bases separating them. The CDR3 is made up of 12 amino acids. The germline CDR1 and CDR2 sequences are DFQATT and SNEGSKA (reference sequence). TCRdb independently ran MiXCR on the reads; one entry per CDR3 protein. The sample contains about 490,000 distinct CDR3 sequences, approximately 10% of which appear only once. The TCR was taken from a human donor in good health (CMV status not recorded). Some clones in this sample may be carry-over from other donors' samples. The specimen was PBMCs. The V and J genes are TRBV20-1 and TRBJ2-6; D is ambiguous. CDR3 sequence: CSGGSGANVLTF. The CDR3 nucleotides are TGCAGTGGAGGCTCTGGGGCCAACGTCCTGACTTTC.